These 2 T cell receptor beta chains share one sample of origin, sequenced in a study of cytomegalovirus exposure and HLA in healthy donors. 60 Vbeta and 13 Jbeta primers were used in PCR. Assay: immunoSEQ multiplex PCR; the TCRdb copy retains only in-frame clones and omits some. The table includes 100,000 or so clones, over 60% detected once. Sample: PBMCs. These receptors were obtained from a middle-aged man in good health and CMV-seropositive.

The V and J genes are TRBV5-4 and TRBJ2-2; 8 nucleotides line up with TRBD2. Germline V lookup: CDR1 SGHNT, CDR2 YYREEE (reference sequence). The CDR3 extends over 16 amino acids. Trimming cost V 2 bases and J 7 bases; bases outside gene matches: 10. The CDR3 nucleotides are TGTGCCAGCAGCTTCGGAGCGGGAGAGGCAGGCGGGGAGCTGTTTTTT. Translated: CASSFGAGEAGGELFF.

This clone showed up just a few times. This chain uses TRBV18 with TRBJ2-7, with D possibly TRBD2 on 5 matching bases. V lost 2 bases to trimming and J lost 4 bases, with 18 bases between them. In germline, CDR1 is KGHSH, CDR2 LQKENI. This CDR3 spans 16 amino acids. The CDR3 nucleotides are TGTGCCAGCTCACCAGGGAGTACTCTAACCCATTACGAGCAGTACTTC. As protein: CASSPGSTLTHYEQYF.